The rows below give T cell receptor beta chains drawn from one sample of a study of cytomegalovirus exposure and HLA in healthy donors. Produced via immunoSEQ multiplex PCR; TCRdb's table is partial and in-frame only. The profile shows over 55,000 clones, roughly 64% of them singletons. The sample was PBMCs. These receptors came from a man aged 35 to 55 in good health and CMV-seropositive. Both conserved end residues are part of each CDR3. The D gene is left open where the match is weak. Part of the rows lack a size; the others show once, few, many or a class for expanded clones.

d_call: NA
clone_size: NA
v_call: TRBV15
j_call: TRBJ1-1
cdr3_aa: CATSPPGTKGTTEAFF
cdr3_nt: TGTGCCACCAGCCCCCCCGGGACAAAAGGCACCACTGAAGCTTTCTTT

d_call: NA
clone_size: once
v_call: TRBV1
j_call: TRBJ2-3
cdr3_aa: CTSTEPSGTDTQYF
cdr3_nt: TGCACCAGCACCGAGCCATCGGGCACAGATACGCAGTATTTT

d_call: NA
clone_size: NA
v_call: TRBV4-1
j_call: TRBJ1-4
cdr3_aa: CASSPLSEGGEKLFF
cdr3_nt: TGCGCCAGCAGCCCCCTATCCGAGGGAGGTGAAAAACTGTTTTTT

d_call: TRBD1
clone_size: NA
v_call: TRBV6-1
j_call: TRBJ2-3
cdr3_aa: CASSEGTGATDTQYF
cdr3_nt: TGTGCCAGCAGTGAAGGGACAGGGGCCACAGATACGCAGTATTTT

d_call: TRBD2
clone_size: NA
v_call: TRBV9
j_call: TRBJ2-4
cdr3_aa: CASSVATGGAKNIQYF
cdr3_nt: TGTGCCAGCAGCGTAGCTACGGGGGGAGCCAAAAACATTCAGTACTTC

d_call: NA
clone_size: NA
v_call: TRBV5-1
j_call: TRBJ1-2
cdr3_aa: CASSPGGGQYGYTF
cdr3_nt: TGCGCCAGCAGCCCCGGGGGGGGGCAGTATGGCTACACCTTC

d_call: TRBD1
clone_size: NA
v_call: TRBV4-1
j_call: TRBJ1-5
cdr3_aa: CASSPGQGASGPQHF
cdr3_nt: TGCGCCAGCAGCCCGGGACAGGGGGCCTCGGGGCCCCAGCATTTT

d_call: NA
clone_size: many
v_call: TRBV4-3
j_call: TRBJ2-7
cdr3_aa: CASSQIIGGEQYF
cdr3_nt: TGCGCCAGCAGCCAAATAATCGGGGGCGAGCAGTACTTC

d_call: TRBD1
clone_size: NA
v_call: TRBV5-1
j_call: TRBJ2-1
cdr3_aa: CASRNTDRVGNEQFF
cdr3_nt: TGCGCCAGCAGAAACACGGACAGGGTGGGGAATGAGCAGTTCTTC

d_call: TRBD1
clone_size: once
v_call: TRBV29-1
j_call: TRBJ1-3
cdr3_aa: CSAGTGPGNTIYF
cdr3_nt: TGCAGCGCTGGGACAGGCCCTGGAAACACCATATATTTT

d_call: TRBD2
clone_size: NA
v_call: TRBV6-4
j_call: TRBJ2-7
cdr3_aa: CASSAVAGESYEQYF
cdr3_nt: TGTGCCAGCAGTGCCGTAGCGGGGGAATCCTACGAGCAGTACTTC

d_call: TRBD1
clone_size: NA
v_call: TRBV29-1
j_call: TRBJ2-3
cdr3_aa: CSVRQGADTQYF
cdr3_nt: TGCAGCGTTCGACAGGGCGCAGATACGCAGTATTTT

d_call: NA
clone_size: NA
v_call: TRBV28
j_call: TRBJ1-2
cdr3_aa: CASSQITGPRGYTF
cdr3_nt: TGTGCCAGCAGTCAAATTACAGGGCCTCGGGGCTACACCTTC

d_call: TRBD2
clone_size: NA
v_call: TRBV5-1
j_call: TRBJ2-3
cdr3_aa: CASSSTSGRPDTQYF
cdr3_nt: TGCGCCAGCAGCTCAACTAGCGGGAGACCAGATACGCAGTATTTT

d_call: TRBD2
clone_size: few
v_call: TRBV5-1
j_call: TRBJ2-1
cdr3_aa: CASSSGLGQVLDEQFF
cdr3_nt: TGCGCCAGCAGCTCGGGACTAGGACAAGTTTTAGATGAGCAGTTCTTC

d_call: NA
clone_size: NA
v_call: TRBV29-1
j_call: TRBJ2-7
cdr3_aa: CSVEDNSSYEQYF
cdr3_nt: TGCAGCGTTGAAGACAACAGCTCCTACGAGCAGTACTTC

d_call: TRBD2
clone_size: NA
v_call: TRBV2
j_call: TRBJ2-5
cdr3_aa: CASRARDYQTQYF
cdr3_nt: TGTGCCAGCAGGGCCCGGGACTACCAGACCCAGTACTTC

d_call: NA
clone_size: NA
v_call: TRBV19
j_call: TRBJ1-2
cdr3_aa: CASSSAGSPQNGYTF
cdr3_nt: TGTGCCAGTAGTTCAGCGGGATCGCCCCAAAATGGCTACACCTTC

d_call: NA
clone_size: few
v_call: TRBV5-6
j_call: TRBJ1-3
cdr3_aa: CASSARSSGISGNTIYF
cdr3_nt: TGTGCCAGCAGCGCCCGATCTTCAGGGATCTCTGGAAACACCATATATTTT

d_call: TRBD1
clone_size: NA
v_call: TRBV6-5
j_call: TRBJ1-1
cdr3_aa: CASSYRDRAEAFF
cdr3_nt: TGTGCCAGCAGTTACCGGGACAGGGCTGAAGCTTTCTTT

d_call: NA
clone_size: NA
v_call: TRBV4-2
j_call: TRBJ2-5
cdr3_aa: CASSQDSRGQETQYF
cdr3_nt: TGTGCCAGCAGCCAAGATAGCAGGGGCCAAGAGACCCAGTACTTC

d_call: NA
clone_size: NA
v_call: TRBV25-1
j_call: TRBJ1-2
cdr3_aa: CASSGTHFEGYGYTF
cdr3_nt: TGTGCCAGCAGTGGAACCCATTTTGAGGGCTATGGCTACACCTTC

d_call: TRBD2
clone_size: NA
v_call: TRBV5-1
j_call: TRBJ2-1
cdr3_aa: CASSLDTSGAGNEQFF
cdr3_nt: TGCGCCAGCAGCTTGGACACTAGCGGGGCCGGGAATGAGCAGTTCTTC

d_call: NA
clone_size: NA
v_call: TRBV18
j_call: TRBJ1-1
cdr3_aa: CASSPGGELNTEAFF
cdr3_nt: TGTGCCAGCTCACCCGGGGGGGAGTTGAACACTGAAGCTTTCTTT

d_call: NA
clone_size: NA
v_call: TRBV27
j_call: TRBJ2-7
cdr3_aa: CASKWQENYEQYF
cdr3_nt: TGTGCCAGCAAATGGCAGGAAAACTACGAGCAGTACTTC

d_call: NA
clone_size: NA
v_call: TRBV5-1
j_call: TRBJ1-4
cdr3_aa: CASSLGLVTNEKLFF
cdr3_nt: TGCGCCAGCAGCTTGGGTCTAGTAACTAATGAAAAACTGTTTTTT

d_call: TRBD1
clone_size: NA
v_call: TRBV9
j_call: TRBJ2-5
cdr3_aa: CASSVATGSGGDQTQYF
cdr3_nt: TGTGCCAGCAGCGTAGCTACTGGGTCAGGGGGCGACCAGACCCAGTACTTC

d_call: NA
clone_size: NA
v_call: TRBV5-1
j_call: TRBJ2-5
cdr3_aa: CASSSSSGKETQYF
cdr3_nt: TGCGCCAGCAGCTCCAGCTCAGGGAAAGAGACCCAGTACTTC

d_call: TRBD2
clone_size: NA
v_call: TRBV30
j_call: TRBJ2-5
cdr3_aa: CAWSELAGGRETQYF
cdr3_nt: TGTGCCTGGAGCGAACTAGCGGGGGGGCGGGAGACCCAGTACTTC

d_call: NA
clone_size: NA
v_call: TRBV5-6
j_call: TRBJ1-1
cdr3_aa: CASNFDRGGSDTEAFF
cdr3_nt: TGTGCCAGCAACTTCGACAGAGGGGGATCAGACACTGAAGCTTTCTTT

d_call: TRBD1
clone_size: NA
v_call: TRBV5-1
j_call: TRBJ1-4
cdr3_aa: CASSTRGQGEKLFF
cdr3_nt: TGCGCCAGCAGCACGAGAGGACAGGGCGAAAAACTGTTTTTT

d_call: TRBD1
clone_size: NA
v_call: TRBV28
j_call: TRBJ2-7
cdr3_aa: CASSSRTGNHEQYF
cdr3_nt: TGTGCCAGCAGCTCTCGGACAGGGAACCACGAGCAGTACTTC

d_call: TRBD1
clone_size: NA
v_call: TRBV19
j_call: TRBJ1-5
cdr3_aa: CASSTQGDQPQHF
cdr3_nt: TGTGCCAGTAGTACACAGGGGGATCAGCCCCAGCATTTT

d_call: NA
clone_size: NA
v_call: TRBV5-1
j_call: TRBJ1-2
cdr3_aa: CASSLGRGLDGYTF
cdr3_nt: TGCGCCAGCAGCTTGGGAAGGGGACTGGATGGCTACACCTTC

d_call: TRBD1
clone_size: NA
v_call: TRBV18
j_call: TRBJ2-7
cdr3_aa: CASSPGQGSHEQYF
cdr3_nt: TGTGCCAGCTCACCAGGACAGGGGTCTCACGAGCAGTACTTC

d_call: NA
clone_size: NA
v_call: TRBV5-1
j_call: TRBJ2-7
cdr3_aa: CASGSTSYEQYF
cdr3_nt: TGCGCCAGCGGGAGCACCTCCTACGAGCAGTACTTC

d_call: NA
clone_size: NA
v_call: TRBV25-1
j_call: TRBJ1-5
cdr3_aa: CASSEYGGMGNQPQHF
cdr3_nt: TGTGCCAGCAGTGAATACGGGGGAATGGGCAATCAGCCCCAGCATTTT

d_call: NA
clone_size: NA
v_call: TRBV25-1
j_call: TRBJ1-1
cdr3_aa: CASLSSINTEAFF
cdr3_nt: TGTGCCAGCTTGAGTTCTATTAACACTGAAGCTTTCTTT

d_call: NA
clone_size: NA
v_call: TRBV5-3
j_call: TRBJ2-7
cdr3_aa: CARSLFPSLTIPYEQYF
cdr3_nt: TGTGCCAGAAGCTTGTTCCCCTCCCTTACAATTCCCTACGAGCAGTACTTC

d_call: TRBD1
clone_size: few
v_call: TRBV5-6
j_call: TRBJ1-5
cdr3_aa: CASSSTGGGNQPQHF
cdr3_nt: TGTGCCAGCAGCTCGACAGGGGGCGGCAATCAGCCCCAGCATTTT

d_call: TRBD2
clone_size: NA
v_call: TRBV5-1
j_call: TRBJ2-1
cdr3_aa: CASSLDLAGGREQFF
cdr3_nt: TGCGCCAGCAGCTTGGACCTAGCGGGAGGTCGGGAGCAGTTCTTC

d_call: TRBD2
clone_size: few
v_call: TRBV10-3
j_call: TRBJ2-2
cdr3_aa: CAISETSGTSAGELFF
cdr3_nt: TGTGCCATCAGCGAAACTAGCGGGACTTCCGCCGGGGAGCTGTTTTTT

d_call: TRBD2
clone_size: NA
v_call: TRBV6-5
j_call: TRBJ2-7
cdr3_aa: CASSYLTSGRYEQYF
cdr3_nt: TGTGCCAGCAGTTACTTAACTAGCGGGAGGTACGAGCAGTACTTC

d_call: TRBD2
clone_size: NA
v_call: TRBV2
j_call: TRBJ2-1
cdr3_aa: CASSRDGTSGEQFF
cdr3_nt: TGTGCCAGCAGCCGCGACGGGACTAGCGGTGAGCAGTTCTTC

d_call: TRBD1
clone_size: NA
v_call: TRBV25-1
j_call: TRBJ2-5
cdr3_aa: CASRGTGSVQETQYF
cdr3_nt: TGTGCCAGCAGGGGGACAGGGTCTGTGCAAGAGACCCAGTACTTC

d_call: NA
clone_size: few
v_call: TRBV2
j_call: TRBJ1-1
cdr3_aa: CASRDRGAIALEAFF
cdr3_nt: TGTGCCAGCAGGGACCGGGGGGCAATAGCTCTTGAAGCTTTCTTT

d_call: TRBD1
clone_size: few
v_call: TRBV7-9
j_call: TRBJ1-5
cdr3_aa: CASSGQDQGPYQPQHF
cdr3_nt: TGTGCCAGCAGCGGACAGGATCAGGGCCCCTATCAGCCCCAGCATTTT

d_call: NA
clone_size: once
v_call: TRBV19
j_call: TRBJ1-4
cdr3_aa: CASWGAGEKLFF
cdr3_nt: TGTGCCAGTTGGGGCGCCGGTGAAAAACTGTTTTTT